The 7 T cell receptor beta chains listed next were all sequenced from one sample in a study of cytomegalovirus exposure and HLA in healthy donors. The study ran its PCR with 60 Vbeta and 13 Jbeta primers. Using immunoSEQ multiplex PCR, the repertoire was profiled, and TCRdb retains in-frame clones only, with some absent. The sample carries about 160,000 clones, approximately 80% recorded once. Sequenced sample: PBMCs. The origin of the receptors is a male donor in good health and CMV-seronegative.

The chain employs TRBV4-1 and TRBJ2-1, with D tentatively TRBD2 (7 bases). Trimming took 5 bases from V and 6 from J, leaving 17 bases between them. The germline V gene encodes CDR1 MGHRA and CDR2 YSYEKL. The CDR3 has 15 amino acids. The CDR3 sequence: CASSWGGQDSNEQFF. The CDR3 bases are TGCGCCAGCAGCTGGGGGGGGCAGGACAGCAATGAGCAGTTCTTC.

The rearrangement links TRBV5-1 to TRBJ2-5; 10 bases match TRBD2. After removal of 0 bases from V and 3 bases from J, the junction contained 2 bases not matched to a gene. The CDR3 contains 15 residues. Germline CDR1 and CDR2: SGHRS and YFSETQ. DNA of the CDR3: TGCGCCAGCAGCTTGGTTGGACTAGCGGAAGAGACCCAGTACTTC. This codes for CASSLVGLAEETQYF.

This clone was recorded once. This chain connects TRBV6-5 to TRBJ2-2, with D unclear. The V end was cut by 0 bases, the J end by 1 base, with 6 bases between. This CDR3 is built from 15 residues. Germline V gene data show CDR1 as MNHEY and CDR2 as SVGAGI. This CDR3 reads CASSYSGGNTGELFF. The CDR3, as DNA: TGTGCCAGCAGTTACTCCGGTGGGAACACCGGGGAGCTGTTTTTT.

This clone has a count of ten or more. This chain uses TRBV5-4 with TRBJ1-1; 9 bases match TRBD1. V shed 4 bases, J shed 1 base, and the junction held 5 bases outside the gene matches. The germline V gene has CDR1 SGHNT and CDR2 YYREEE (reference sequence). The CDR3 spans 15 residues. Written as DNA, the CDR3 is TGTGCCAGCAGCCCCCGGACAGGGGAGAACACTGAAGCTTTCTTT. Its translation: CASSPRTGENTEAFF.

The chain recombines TRBV5-1 with TRBJ2-3, with D tentatively TRBD1 (5 bases). The ends were cut back, 0 bases at V and 0 bases at J, with 8 bases in the middle. Germline values: CDR1 SGHRS, CDR2 YFSETQ. The CDR3 has 15 residues. CDR3 nucleotide sequence: TGCGCCAGCAGCTTGGCGACAGCTAGCACAGATACGCAGTATTTT. It codes for CASSLATASTDTQYF.

This clone has more than one count but fewer than ten. The chain combines TRBV7-8 with TRBJ2-5, with 8 bases that match TRBD2. Germline loops: CDR1 SGHVS, CDR2 FQNEAQ. The CDR3 spans 13 residues. V shed 10 bases, J shed 5 bases, and the junction held 9 bases outside the gene matches. The CDR3 bases are TGTGCCACCTCGCCGGGGGGGTATGAGACCCAGTACTTC. Residues: CATSPGGYETQYF.

The chain recombines TRBV28 with TRBJ1-5, with TRBD1 identical over 8 bases. Germline V gene lookup returns CDR1 MDHEN and CDR2 SYDVKM. Germline trimming cut 2 bases from V and 5 bases from J; bases unmatched to any gene: 8. The CDR3 extends over 16 amino acids. CDR3 amino acids: CASSLEKGQVYQPQHF. The DNA for the CDR3 is TGTGCCAGCAGTTTAGAGAAGGGACAGGTTTATCAGCCCCAGCATTTT.